These 18 T cell receptor beta chains originate from one sample sequenced in a study of shared clonotypes between healthy human individuals. TCRdb's copy holds only in-frame clones and misses some; the assay was immunoSEQ multiplex PCR. The sample has 1.5 million to 2.5 million clones, about 95% seen once; the top ten hold 1.2%. Naive CD8 cells comprised CD45RO-negative, CCR7-positively selected cells, excluding terminally differentiated effector memory CD45RA+ cells. The specimen was naive CD8+ T cells sorted from blood. The receptor source for this set is a man aged 18-30 years in good health.

This clone was detected once. CDR3 sequence: CASSSWTGGSYNEQFF. DNA of the CDR3: TGCGCCAGCAGCTCCTGGACAGGGGGCTCCTACAATGAGCAGTTCTTC. This sequence joins TRBV5-1 and TRBJ2-1, with TRBD1 identical over 10 bases. CDR1 and CDR2 (germline): SGHRS, YFSETQ. The V gene end was trimmed by 3 bases and the J gene end by 0 bases; junction bases not matched to a gene: 3. This CDR3 is built from 16 residues.

J is TRBJ1-2 and V is TRBV4-3; maybe TRBD1 (6 bases). The V gene lost 0 bases and the J gene lost 6 bases, with 14 bases spanning the gap. The CDR3 loop spans 15 amino acids. The germline V gene encodes CDR1 LGHNA and CDR2 YSLEER. CDR3 nucleotides: TGCGCCAGCAGCCAAGATACAGGGAAAGGTCATGGCTACACCTTC. As protein: CASSQDTGKGHGYTF.

This chain uses TRBV7-8 with TRBJ2-1; D ambiguous. The CDR3 runs to 12 residues. The V gene's germline CDR1 is SGHVS and CDR2 FQNEAQ. The V end lost 4 bases, the J end lost 12 bases, and 13 bases lay between the germline ends. The DNA of the CDR3 is TGTGCCAGCAGCTCCCTTGGGGTTGGGCAGTTCTTC. Translating it yields CASSSLGVGQFF.

The chain employs TRBV7-6 and TRBJ2-7; 7 positions match TRBD1. Germline values: CDR1 SGHVS, CDR2 FNYEAQ. The CDR3 spans 14 residues. The V segment lost 5 bases and the J segment 3 bases; nucleotides outside the gene matches: 7. The CDR3 region has the DNA TGTGCCAGCAGCAGGGGGCAGGCCTACTACGAGCAGTACTTC. It yields the protein CASSRGQAYYEQYF.

The chain combines TRBV19 with TRBJ1-1; D might be TRBD1 (6 bases). The CDR3 spans 16 residues. The germline V gene has CDR1 LNHDA and CDR2 SQIVND (reference sequence). The V gene lost 5 bases and the J gene lost 0 bases, with 16 bases spanning the gap. The CDR3 DNA reads TGTGCCAGTAGTGAAGACAGGACCTTTATGAACACTGAAGCTTTCTTT. This sequence encodes CASSEDRTFMNTEAFF. The full variable domain, in which reference TRBV19 and TRBJ1-1 provide the parts outside the CDR3, is DGGITQSPKYLFRKEGQNVTLSCEQNLNHDAMYWYRQDPGQGLRLIYYSQIVNDFQKGDIAEGYSVSREKKESFPLTVTSAQKNPTAFYLCASSEDRTFMNTEAFFGQGTRLTVV.

V gene TRBV28 combines with J gene TRBJ2-1, with TRBD1 identical over 8 bases. V was pared by 3 bases and J by 8 bases, with 12 bases of the junction left unmatched. The germline gives CDR1 MDHEN, CDR2 SYDVKM. The CDR3 runs to 16 residues. CDR3 sequence reads: CASSFLSSDRGDEQFF. In DNA form, the CDR3 reads TGTGCCAGCAGTTTCCTATCGAGCGACAGGGGAGATGAGCAGTTCTTC. The variable domain in full, with the rest retrieved from reference TRBV28 and TRBJ2-1, is DVKVTQSSRYLVKRTGEKVFLECVQDMDHENMFWYRQDPGLGLRLIYFSYDVKMKEKGDIPEGYSVSREKKERFSLILESASTNQTSMYLCASSFLSSDRGDEQFFGPGTRLTVL.

The chain recombines TRBV6-6 with TRBJ1-3, with D hard to call. The V end was cut by 2 bases, the J end by 0 bases, with 11 bases between. The CDR3 runs to 16 residues. The germline V gene encodes CDR1 MNHNY and CDR2 SVGAGI (reference sequence). The CDR3 DNA reads TGTGCCAGCAGTTACGGGTCTCCCCTCTCTGGAAACACCATATATTTT. The encoded protein is CASSYGSPLSGNTIYF.

The rearrangement uses TRBV5-6 and TRBJ1-2; D is possibly TRBD1 (5 bases). CDR1 is SGHDT and CDR2 is YYEEEE in the germline V gene. The CDR3 is made up of 16 amino acids. Deletions cut 6 bases from V and 4 bases from J, with 22 bases between. The DNA of the CDR3 is TGTGCCAGCACCAGATACCGACAGACTATCACCTATGGCTACACCTTC. Translating gives CASTRYRQTITYGYTF.

The V and J genes are TRBV5-8 and TRBJ2-5; 12 bases match TRBD2. The CDR3 length is 18 residues. The germline gives CDR1 SGHTS, CDR2 YDEGEE. J gave up 1 base and V 5 bases, and 12 bases lay outside the gene matches. The CDR3 loop reads CASSPDKTSGGLQETQYF. Here the CDR3 DNA reads TGTGCCAGCAGTCCCGACAAGACTAGCGGGGGTCTCCAAGAGACCCAGTACTTC.

The V and J genes are TRBV9 and TRBJ2-1, with 7 bases aligning to TRBD2. Germline V CDR1 and CDR2: SGDLS, YYNGEE. Trimming removed 0 bases from V and 12 bases from J; junction bases left unmatched: 6. This CDR3 spans 13 amino acids. The CDR3 DNA reads as TGTGCCAGCAGCGTAGGGGGACTAACGGGGCAGTTCTTC. Protein product: CASSVGGLTGQFF. Supplemented by reference TRBV9 and TRBJ2-1, the full variable domain reads DSGVTQTPKHLITATGQRVTLRCSPRSGDLSVYWYQQSLDQGLQFLIQYYNGEERAKGNILERFSAQQFPDLHSELNLSSLELGDSALYFCASSVGGLTGQFFGPGTRLTVL.

In this sample, this clone turned up once. The chain is built from TRBV30 and TRBJ2-1, with 9 bases identical to TRBD1. The junction had 23 bases not matched to a gene; V was cut back by 2 bases and J by 0 bases. This CDR3 is built from 22 residues. Germline-derived CDR1 and CDR2 are GTSNPN and SVGIG (reference sequence). CDR3 in amino acids: CAWSPGQGVVVKNSFSYNEQFF. CDR3 nucleotide sequence: TGTGCCTGGAGTCCGGGACAGGGTGTAGTAGTGAAGAATTCCTTCTCCTACAATGAGCAGTTCTTC.

This chain uses TRBV5-1 with TRBJ1-5, with D unclear. The CDR3 covers 13 residues. The germline V gene encodes CDR1 SGHRS and CDR2 YFSETQ. V was trimmed by 5 bases and J by 5 bases, leaving 11 bases between them. CDR3 sequence reads: CASRSYSDQPQHF. In DNA, the CDR3 is TGCGCCAGCAGGTCATACTCTGATCAGCCCCAGCATTTT.

V usage is TRBV6-5 and J usage is TRBJ1-1; D may be TRBD1 (5 bases). Germline V gene data show CDR1 as MNHEY and CDR2 as SVGAGI. With 2 bases removed from V and 8 bases from J, the gap between germline ends came to 15 bases. The CDR3 runs to 14 residues. CDR3 in amino acids: CASSYIGTSSEAFF. The CDR3 coding sequence is TGTGCCAGCAGTTACATCGGGACTTCATCCGAAGCTTTCTTT.

The chain joins TRBV28 to TRBJ2-7, with D tentatively TRBD1 (5 bases). This CDR3 region has 17 residues. From germline, CDR1 is MDHEN and CDR2 SYDVKM. Trimming removed 7 bases at V and 2 bases at J, with 24 bases between. The CDR3: CASIPYDVGPGPYEQYF. For the CDR3, the DNA is TGTGCCAGCATTCCCTACGATGTAGGGCCAGGGCCCTACGAGCAGTACTTC.

The chain has TRBV10-3 and TRBJ2-1; 12 bases map to TRBD2. Per the germline V gene, CDR1 is ENHRY and CDR2 is SYGVKD. V was pared by 3 bases and J by 7 bases, with 4 bases of the junction left unmatched. The CDR3 sequence is 15 residues long. CDR3 region: CAISDSGTSGNEQFF. The CDR3 bases are TGTGCCATCAGTGATTCCGGGACTAGCGGGAATGAGCAGTTCTTC.

CDR3 loop: CASSQTGFEQFF. CDR3 sequence (DNA): TGTGCCAGCAGTCAAACAGGGTTTGAGCAGTTCTTC. The genes are TRBV7-9 and TRBJ2-1; D might be TRBD1 (6 bases). This CDR3 is 12 amino acids long. V was shortened by 6 bases and J by 9 bases, with 12 bases between the two germline ends. Germline loops: CDR1 SEHNR, CDR2 FQNEAQ (reference sequence).

This clone was seen just once. The gene calls are TRBV19 and TRBJ2-2; a possible D gene is TRBD2 (7 bases). The CDR3 contains 16 residues. Trimming shortened V by 4 bases and J by 4 bases, and 16 bases separated the two germline ends. Germline-derived CDR1 and CDR2 are LNHDA and SQIVND (reference sequence). The CDR3 loop reads CASSNPGGGGTGELFF. CDR3 DNA: TGTGCCAGTAGTAACCCTGGGGGGGGCGGCACCGGGGAGCTGTTTTTT.

Comment on this clone: At the DNA level, this CDR3 is encoded by other sequences in the same sample as well. The CDR3 DNA is TGTGCCAGTAGTGCGGACAGGGAAGAGACCCAGTACTTC. Residues: CASSADREETQYF. The V gene is TRBV19, the J gene TRBJ2-5, with TRBD1 matching 8 bases. Per the germline V gene, CDR1 is LNHDA and CDR2 is SQIVND (reference sequence). V trimming: 5 bases; J trimming: 3 bases; junction bases outside the gene matches: 2. CDR3 length: 13 residues.